The present entry profiles one TCR beta chain with its context. Its antigen remains unknown. These data originate in a study of T-cell reconstitution after alpha-beta-depleted transplantation in children. Study-wide results and caveats: At around two months after transplant, the alpha-beta T cells were reportedly derived from several hundred expanded clones that came from non-depleted graft cells. One year post-transplant, T-cell counts and diversity were largely derived from T cells produced anew. At day 60, the high TCRbeta diversity found in some patients originated from recipient T cells and thymic progenitors that had survived.

Molecular barcoding with unique molecular identifiers was used for the TCRbeta library. MiXCR, applied by TCRdb to the PCR reads, yields one record per CDR3 protein. The sample has tens of thousands of distinct CDR3 sequences; 15% to 20% are singletons. Germline V gene data show CDR1 as LGHNA and CDR2 as YNFKEQ. Trimming left V 4 bases short and J 4 bases short, with 20 bases between. The CDR3 has 17 amino acids. This chain links TRBV4-2 with TRBJ2-1; perhaps TRBD2 as D (6 bases). The sample consisted of PBMCs, mostly from graft donor cells, taken 360 days after TCRalphabeta/CD19-depleted stem cell transplant. The receptor's source is a male patient aged 2 to 9 who had a stem cell transplant for acute lymphoblastic leukemia, so the T cells may come from the graft donor. The CDR3 spells CASSPAPLAPRYNEQFF. DNA for the CDR3: TGTGCCAGCAGCCCAGCACCACTAGCCCCTCGTTACAATGAGCAGTTCTTC.